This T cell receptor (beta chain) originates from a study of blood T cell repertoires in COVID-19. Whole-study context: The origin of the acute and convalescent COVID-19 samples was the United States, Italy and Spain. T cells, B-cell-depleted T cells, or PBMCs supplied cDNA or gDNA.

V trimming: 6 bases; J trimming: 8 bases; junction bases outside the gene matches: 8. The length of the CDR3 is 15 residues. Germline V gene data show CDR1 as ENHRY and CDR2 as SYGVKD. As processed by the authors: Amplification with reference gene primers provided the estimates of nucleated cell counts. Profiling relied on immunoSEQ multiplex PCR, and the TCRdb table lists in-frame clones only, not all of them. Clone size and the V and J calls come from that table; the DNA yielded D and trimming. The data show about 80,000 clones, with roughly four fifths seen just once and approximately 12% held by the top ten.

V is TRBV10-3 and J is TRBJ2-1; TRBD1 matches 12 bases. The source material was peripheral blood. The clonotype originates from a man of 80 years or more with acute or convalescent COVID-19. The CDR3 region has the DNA TGTGCCATCAGGGGTGTTGGGACAGGGGGCGATGAGCAGTTCTTC. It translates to CAIRGVGTGGDEQFF.